This T cell receptor beta chain derives from a study of metastatic and nonmetastatic thyroid tumors. TCRdb recomputed clones from the PCR reads via MiXCR. The sample gives about 7,000 clones, 15% to 20% of which show up once; around 24% is in the top ten. Thyroid surgery was performed in patients who had received no treatment beforehand. J gave up 8 bases and V 4 bases, and 12 bases lay outside the gene matches. This CDR3 has 15 amino acids. CDR1 is SGHRS, CDR2 YFSETQ, per germline. This receptor was taken from a male donor with papillary thyroid cancer or a benign thyroid nodule (not recorded which). Some clones in this sample may be carry-over from other donors' samples. The rearrangement joins TRBV5-1 to TRBJ1-2, with 9 positions matching TRBD1. Sequencing input: adjacent normal tissue. The CDR3 loop is CASSTGTGGLLGYTF. CDR3 sequence (DNA): TGCGCCAGCAGCACCGGTACAGGGGGCTTGTTGGGCTACACCTTC.